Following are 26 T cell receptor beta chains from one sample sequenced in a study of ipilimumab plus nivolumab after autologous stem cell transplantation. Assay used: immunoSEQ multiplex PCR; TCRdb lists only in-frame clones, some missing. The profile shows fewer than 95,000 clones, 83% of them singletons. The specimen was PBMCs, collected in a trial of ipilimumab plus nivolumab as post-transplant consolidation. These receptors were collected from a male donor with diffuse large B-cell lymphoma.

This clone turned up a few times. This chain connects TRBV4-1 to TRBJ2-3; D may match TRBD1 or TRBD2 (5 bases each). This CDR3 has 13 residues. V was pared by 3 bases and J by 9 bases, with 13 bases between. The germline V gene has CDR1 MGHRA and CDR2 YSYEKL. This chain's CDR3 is CASSQDWGGTQYF. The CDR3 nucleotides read TGCGCCAGCAGCCAGGACTGGGGCGGGACGCAGTATTTT.

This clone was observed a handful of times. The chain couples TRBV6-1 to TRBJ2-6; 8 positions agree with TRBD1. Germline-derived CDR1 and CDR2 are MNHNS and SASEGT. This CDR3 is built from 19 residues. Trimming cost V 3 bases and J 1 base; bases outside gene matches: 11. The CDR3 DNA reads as TGTGCCAGCAGTGAGGACAGGGAAATATCCTTATCTGGGGCCAACGTCCTGACTTTC. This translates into CASSEDREISLSGANVLTF.

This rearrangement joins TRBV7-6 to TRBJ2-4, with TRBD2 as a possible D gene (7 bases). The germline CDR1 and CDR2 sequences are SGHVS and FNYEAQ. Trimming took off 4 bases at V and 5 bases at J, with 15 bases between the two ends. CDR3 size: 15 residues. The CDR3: CASSSDPGGQNIQYF. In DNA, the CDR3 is TGTGCCAGCAGCTCCGACCCGGGGGGCCAAAACATTCAGTACTTC.

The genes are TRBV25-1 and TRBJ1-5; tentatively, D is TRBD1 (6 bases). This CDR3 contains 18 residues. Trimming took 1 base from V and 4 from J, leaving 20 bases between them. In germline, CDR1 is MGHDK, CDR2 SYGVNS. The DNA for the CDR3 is TGTGCCAGCAGTGAATTTTCTCACCGGACAGCCGAAAATCAGCCCCAGCATTTT. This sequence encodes CASSEFSHRTAENQPQHF.

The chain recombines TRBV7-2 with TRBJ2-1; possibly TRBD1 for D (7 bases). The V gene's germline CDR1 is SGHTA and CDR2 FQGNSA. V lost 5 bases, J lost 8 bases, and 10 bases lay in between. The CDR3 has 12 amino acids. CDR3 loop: CASSPGGYEQFF. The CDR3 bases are TGTGCCAGCAGCCCAGGGGGGTATGAGCAGTTCTTC.

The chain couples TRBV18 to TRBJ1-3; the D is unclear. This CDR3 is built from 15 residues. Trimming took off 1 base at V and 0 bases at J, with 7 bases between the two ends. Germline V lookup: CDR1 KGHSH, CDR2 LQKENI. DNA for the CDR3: TGTGCCAGCTCACCACGCGCAGACTCTGGAAACACCATATATTTT. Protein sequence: CASSPRADSGNTIYF. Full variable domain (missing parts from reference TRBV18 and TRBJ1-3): NAGVMQNPRHLVRRRGQEARLRCSPMKGHSHVYWYRQLPEEGLKFMVYLQKENIIDESGMPKERFSAEFPKEGPSILRIQQVVRGDSAAYFCASSPRADSGNTIYFGEGSWLTVV.

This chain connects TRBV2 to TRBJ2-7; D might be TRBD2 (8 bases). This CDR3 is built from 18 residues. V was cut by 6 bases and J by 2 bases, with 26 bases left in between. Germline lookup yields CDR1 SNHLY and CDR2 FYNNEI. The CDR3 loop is CASRSGGTEHYPTYEQYF. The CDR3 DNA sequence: TGTGCCAGCAGATCGGGGGGGACAGAACACTACCCCACCTACGAGCAGTACTTC.

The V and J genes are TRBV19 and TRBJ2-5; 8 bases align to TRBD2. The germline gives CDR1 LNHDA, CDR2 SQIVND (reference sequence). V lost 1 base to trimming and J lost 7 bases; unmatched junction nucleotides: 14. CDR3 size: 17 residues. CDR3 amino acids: CASSIGPLRGALSTQYF. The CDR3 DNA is TGTGCCAGTAGTATAGGTCCCTTGCGGGGGGCCTTATCGACCCAGTACTTC.

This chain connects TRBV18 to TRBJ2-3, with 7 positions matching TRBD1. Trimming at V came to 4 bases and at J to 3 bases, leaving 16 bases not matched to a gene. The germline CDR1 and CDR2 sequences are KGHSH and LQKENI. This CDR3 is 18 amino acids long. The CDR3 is CASSHDASGTELTDTQYF. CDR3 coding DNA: TGTGCCAGCTCACACGACGCCTCCGGGACAGAATTAACAGATACGCAGTATTTT.

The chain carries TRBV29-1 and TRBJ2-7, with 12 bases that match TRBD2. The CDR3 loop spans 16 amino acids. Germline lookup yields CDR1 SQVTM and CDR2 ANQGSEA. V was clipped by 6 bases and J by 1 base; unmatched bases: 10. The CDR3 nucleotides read TGCAGCGTAGCGGGGACTAGCGGGTCGGTGTCCTACGAGCAGTACTTC. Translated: CSVAGTSGSVSYEQYF.

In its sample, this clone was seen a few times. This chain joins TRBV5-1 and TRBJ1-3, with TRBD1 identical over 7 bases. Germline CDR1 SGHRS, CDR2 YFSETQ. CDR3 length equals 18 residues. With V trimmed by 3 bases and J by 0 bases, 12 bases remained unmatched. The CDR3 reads CASSSSSGTVISGNTIYF. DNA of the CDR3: TGCGCCAGCAGCTCATCTTCCGGGACAGTGATCTCTGGAAACACCATATATTTT.

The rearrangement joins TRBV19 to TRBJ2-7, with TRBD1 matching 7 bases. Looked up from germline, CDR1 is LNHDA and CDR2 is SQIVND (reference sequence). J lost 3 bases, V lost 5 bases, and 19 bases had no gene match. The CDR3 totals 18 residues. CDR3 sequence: CASSQHRGYPQQNYEQYF. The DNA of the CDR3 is TGTGCCAGTAGTCAACACAGGGGTTACCCCCAGCAGAACTACGAGCAGTACTTC.

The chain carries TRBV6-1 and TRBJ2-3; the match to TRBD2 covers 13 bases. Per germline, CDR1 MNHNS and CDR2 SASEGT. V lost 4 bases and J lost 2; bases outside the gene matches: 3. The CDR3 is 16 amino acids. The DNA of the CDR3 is TGTGCCAGCAGTGGACTAGCGGGGGGCCTCACAGATACGCAGTATTTT. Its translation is CASSGLAGGLTDTQYF.

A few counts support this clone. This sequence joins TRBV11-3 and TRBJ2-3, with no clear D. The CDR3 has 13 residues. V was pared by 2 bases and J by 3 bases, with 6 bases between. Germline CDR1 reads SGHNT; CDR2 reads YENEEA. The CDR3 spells CASSLWGTDTQYF. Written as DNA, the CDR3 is TGTGCCAGCAGCTTATGGGGTACAGATACGCAGTATTTT. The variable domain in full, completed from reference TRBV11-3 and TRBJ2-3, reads EAGVVQSPRYKIIEKKQPVAFWCNPISGHNTLYWYLQNLGQGPELLIRYENEEAVDDSQLPKDRFSAERLKGVDSTLKIQPAELGDSAVYLCASSLWGTDTQYFGPGTRLTVL.

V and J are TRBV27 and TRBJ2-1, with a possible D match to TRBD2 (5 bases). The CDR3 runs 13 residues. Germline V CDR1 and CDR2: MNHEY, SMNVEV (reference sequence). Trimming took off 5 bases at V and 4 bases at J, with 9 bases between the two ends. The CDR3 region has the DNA TGTGCCAGCAGTAACTTAGCGTACAATGAGCAGTTCTTC. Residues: CASSNLAYNEQFF.

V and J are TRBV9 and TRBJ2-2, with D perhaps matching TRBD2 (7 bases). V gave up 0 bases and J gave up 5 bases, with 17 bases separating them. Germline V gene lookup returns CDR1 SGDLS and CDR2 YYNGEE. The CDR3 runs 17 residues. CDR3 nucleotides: TGTGCCAGCAGCGTAGAGGACGGCGGGGGCGGAACCGGGGAGCTGTTTTTT. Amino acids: CASSVEDGGGGTGELFF.

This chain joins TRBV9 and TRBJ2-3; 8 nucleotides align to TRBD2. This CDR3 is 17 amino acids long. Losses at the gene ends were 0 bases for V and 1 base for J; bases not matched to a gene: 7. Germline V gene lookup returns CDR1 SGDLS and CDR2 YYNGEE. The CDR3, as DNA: TGTGCCAGCAGCGTAGGTGGTTCGCGGGGGGGCACAGATACGCAGTATTTT. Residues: CASSVGGSRGGTDTQYF.

The CDR3 coding sequence is TGTGCCAGCAGCTTCTCGACAGAGAACACTGAAGCTTTCTTT. This gives the protein CASSFSTENTEAFF. V is TRBV7-2 and J is TRBJ1-1; D is possibly TRBD1 (5 bases). The CDR3 sequence is 14 residues long. V dropped 3 bases and J dropped 1 base, with 9 bases sitting between them. The germline V gene has CDR1 SGHTA and CDR2 FQGNSA.

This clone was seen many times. DNA of the CDR3: TGTGCCATGTCGGCGGGATTCACCTACGAGCAGTACTTC. Translation: CAMSAGFTYEQYF. This chain joins TRBV10-3 and TRBJ2-7, with D perhaps matching TRBD2 (6 bases). Between the trimmed V and J ends, which lost 9 bases and 2 bases, there was a span of 14 bases. The germline V gene encodes CDR1 ENHRY and CDR2 SYGVKD. This CDR3 has 13 amino acids.

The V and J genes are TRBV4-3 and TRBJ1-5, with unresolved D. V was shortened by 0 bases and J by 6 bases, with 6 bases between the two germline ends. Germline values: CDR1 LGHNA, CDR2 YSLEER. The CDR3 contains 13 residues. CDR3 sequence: CASSQDRLQPQHF. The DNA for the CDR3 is TGCGCCAGCAGCCAAGACAGGCTTCAGCCCCAGCATTTT.

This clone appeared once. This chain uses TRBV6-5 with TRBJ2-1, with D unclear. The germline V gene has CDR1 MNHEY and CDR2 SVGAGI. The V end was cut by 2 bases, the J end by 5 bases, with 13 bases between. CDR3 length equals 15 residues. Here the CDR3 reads CASSYLTKADNEQFF. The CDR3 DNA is TGTGCCAGCAGTTACCTAACTAAAGCCGACAATGAGCAGTTCTTC.

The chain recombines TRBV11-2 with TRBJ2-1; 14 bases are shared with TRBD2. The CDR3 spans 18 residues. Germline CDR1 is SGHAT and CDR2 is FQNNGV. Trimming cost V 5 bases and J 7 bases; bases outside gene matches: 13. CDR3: CASSRGTSGGPRENEQFF. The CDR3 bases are TGTGCCAGCAGCCGGGGGACTAGCGGGGGCCCGAGAGAAAATGAGCAGTTCTTC.

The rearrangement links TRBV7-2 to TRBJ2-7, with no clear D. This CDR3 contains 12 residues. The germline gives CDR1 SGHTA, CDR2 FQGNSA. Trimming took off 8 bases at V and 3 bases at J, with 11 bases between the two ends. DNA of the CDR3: TGTGCCAGCGGCCTTGGCGGCTACGAGCAGTACTTC. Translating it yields CASGLGGYEQYF.

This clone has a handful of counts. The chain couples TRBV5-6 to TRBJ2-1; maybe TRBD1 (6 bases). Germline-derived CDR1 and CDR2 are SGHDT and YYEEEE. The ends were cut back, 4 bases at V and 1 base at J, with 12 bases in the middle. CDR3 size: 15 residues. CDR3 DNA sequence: TGTGCCAGCAGCCTAGGGACACAATCCTACAATGAGCAGTTCTTC. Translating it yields CASSLGTQSYNEQFF. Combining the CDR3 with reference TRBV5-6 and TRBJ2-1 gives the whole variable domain DAGVTQSPTHLIKTRGQQVTLRCSPKSGHDTVSWYQQALGQGPQFIFQYYEEEERQRGNFPDRFSGHQFPNYSSELNVNALLLGDSALYLCASSLGTQSYNEQFFGPGTRLTVL.

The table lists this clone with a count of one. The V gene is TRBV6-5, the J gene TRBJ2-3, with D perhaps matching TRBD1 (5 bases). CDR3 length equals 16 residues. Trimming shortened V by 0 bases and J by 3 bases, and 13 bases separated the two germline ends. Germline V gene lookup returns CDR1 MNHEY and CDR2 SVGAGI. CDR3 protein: CASSYSRWGGTDTQYF. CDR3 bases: TGTGCCAGCAGTTACTCGAGGTGGGGCGGTACAGATACGCAGTATTTT.

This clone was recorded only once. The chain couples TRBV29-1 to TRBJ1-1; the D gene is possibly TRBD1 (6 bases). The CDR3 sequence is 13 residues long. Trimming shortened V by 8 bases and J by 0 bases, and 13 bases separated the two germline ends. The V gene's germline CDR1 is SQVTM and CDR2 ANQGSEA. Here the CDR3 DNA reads TGCAGCTTAAGCGGACAGATGAACACTGAAGCTTTCTTT. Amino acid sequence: CSLSGQMNTEAFF.